This T cell receptor (beta chain) was profiled in a study of cytotoxic CD8 clonotypes in ibrutinib-treated CLL. Generated by immunoSEQ multiplex PCR, the TCRdb table keeps only in-frame clones and is missing some. Of tens of thousands of clones in the sample, about 72% were seen once. Whole-study results and caveats: Few clonotypes were public, and these shrank or held steady under treatment.

Frozen-stored PBMCs produced about 2 micrograms of genomic DNA for TCR beta libraries. As regards this clone: What it binds is not known.

Trimming stripped 3 bases from V and 2 bases from J, with 14 bases between. This CDR3 region has 15 residues. Per the germline V gene, CDR1 is WSHSY and CDR2 is SAAADI. This chain connects TRBV10-2 to TRBJ2-7; D gene ambiguous. This specimen consisted of PBMCs, obtained after 12 months of ibrutinib treatment. The TCR comes from a human donor with chronic lymphocytic leukemia. CDR3 coding DNA: TGCGCCAGCAGTGATCGTCTACCCAGCCCCTACGAGCAGTACTTC. Residues: CASSDRLPSPYEQYF.